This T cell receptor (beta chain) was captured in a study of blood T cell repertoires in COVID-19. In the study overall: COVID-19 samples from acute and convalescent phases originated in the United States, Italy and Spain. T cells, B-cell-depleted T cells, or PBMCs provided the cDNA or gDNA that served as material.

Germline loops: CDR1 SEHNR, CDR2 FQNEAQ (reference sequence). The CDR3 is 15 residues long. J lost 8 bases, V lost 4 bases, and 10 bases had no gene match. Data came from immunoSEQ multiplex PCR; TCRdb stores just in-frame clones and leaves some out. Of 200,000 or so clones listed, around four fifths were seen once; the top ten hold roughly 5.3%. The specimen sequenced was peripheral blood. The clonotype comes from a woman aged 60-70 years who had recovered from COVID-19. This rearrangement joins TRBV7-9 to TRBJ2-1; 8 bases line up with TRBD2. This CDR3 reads CASSSGLGRVDEQFF. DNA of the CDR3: TGTGCCAGCAGCTCGGGACTAGGCCGGGTCGATGAGCAGTTCTTC.